Sequencing of this TCR beta chain was carried out in a study of blood T cells in healthy people across ages. Next came a second PCR, run for roughly 7 to 12 cycles, which used a sample-barcoded 5' primer along with a J-beta primer mix. Each TCR beta cDNA got a 12-nucleotide random molecular identifier. MiXCR, run by TCRdb on the 5' RACE reads, gives a single entry per CDR3 protein. Here the sample spans approximately 670,000 distinct CDR3 sequences, approximately 40% being singletons. The donors, all healthy, were Caucasians living in Russia, aged about 6 to 90. Researchers collected ten milliliters of peripheral blood from every single donor. The study's findings and limits: PBMCs were not sorted, which prevented a conclusive comparison of naive versus antigen-experienced cells.

This clonotype was counted only a few times. Its target is unknown. What was sequenced was blood. The receptor's source is a man older than 75 in good health.

The CDR3 is CSVPGQGGGYGYTF. CDR3 bases: TGCAGCGTCCCGGGACAGGGTGGCGGCTATGGCTACACCTTC. This chain connects TRBV29-1 to TRBJ1-2; 9 bases are a match to TRBD1. The CDR3 spans 14 residues. The junction had 9 bases not matched to a gene; V was cut back by 6 bases and J by 4 bases. Germline CDR1 SQVTM, CDR2 ANQGSEA.